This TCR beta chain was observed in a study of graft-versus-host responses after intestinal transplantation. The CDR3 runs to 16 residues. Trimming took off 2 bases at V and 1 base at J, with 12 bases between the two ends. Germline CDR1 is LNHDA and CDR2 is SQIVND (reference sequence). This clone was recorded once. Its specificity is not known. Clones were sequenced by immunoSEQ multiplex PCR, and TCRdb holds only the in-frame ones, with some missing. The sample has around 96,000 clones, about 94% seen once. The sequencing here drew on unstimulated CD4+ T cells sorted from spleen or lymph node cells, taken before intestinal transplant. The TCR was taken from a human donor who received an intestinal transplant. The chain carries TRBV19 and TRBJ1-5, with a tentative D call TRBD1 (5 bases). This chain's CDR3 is CASSISQGISNQPQHF. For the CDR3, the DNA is TGTGCCAGTAGTATATCCCAGGGAATAAGCAATCAGCCCCAGCATTTT.